Below are 14 T cell receptor beta chains sequenced from a single sample in a study of early T cells in non-severe SARS-CoV-2 infection. TCRdb reprocessed the 5' RACE reads with MiXCR, giving one entry per CDR3 protein. The repertoire holds 90,000 to 130,000 distinct CDR3 sequences, around 10% seen once, with less than 3.5% in the top ten. The sequenced material came from whole blood. These receptors were collected from an adult who was a healthcare worker with PCR-confirmed SARS-CoV-2 infection or an uninfected control (not recorded which).

This clonotype has more than one count but fewer than ten. This chain connects TRBV30 to TRBJ1-1; TRBD1 aligns across 9 bases. CDR3 length equals 13 residues. The germline V gene has CDR1 GTSNPN and CDR2 SVGIG (reference sequence). CDR3 DNA: TGTGCTTCGTCGAAGGGACAGGGAACTGAAGCTTTCTTT. Translated: CASSKGQGTEAFF.

In its sample, this clonotype was seen many times. V gene TRBV30 combines with J gene TRBJ2-3, with TRBD2 matching over 13 bases. Germline V gene data show CDR1 as GTSNPN and CDR2 as SVGIG (reference sequence). J was trimmed by 4 bases and V by 2 bases; bases with no gene match: 6. The CDR3 spans 16 residues. The CDR3 nucleotides are TGTGCCTGGAGTCTACTAGCGGGGGGGCTGGCAGATACGCAGTATTTT. Translating it yields CAWSLLAGGLADTQYF.

The rearrangement joins TRBV28 to TRBJ2-1; TRBD1 agrees at 9 bases. V trimming: 6 bases; J trimming: 2 bases; junction bases outside the gene matches: 5. In germline, CDR1 is MDHEN, CDR2 SYDVKM. CDR3 length: 15 residues. The CDR3 loop is CASSRDREAYNEQFF. The CDR3, as DNA: TGTGCCAGCAGCAGGGACAGGGAAGCCTACAATGAGCAGTTCTTC.

This clonotype was counted between two and nine times. This sequence joins TRBV7-2 and TRBJ2-1; D perhaps matches TRBD1 (5 bases). V dropped 7 bases and J dropped 0 bases, with 13 bases sitting between them. The CDR3 sequence is 15 residues long. Germline V gene sequence: CDR1 SGHTA, CDR2 FQGNSA. CDR3 DNA sequence: TGTGCCAGCACCTGGACCGACAGCTCCTACAATGAGCAGTTCTTC. Translating it yields CASTWTDSSYNEQFF.

This clonotype was recorded many times. The genes are TRBV20-1 and TRBJ2-1; D remains ambiguous. Trimming took 0 bases from V and 4 from J, leaving 13 bases between them. The length of the CDR3 is 15 residues. Germline V gives CDR1 DFQATT, CDR2 SNEGSKA (reference sequence). The CDR3 DNA follows: TGCAGTGCTAGAGACGACCAGAGACTTTACAATGAGCAGTTCTTC. Protein: CSARDDQRLYNEQFF.

This clonotype was seen many times. This rearrangement joins TRBV30 to TRBJ2-5; 11 nucleotides agree with TRBD2. The CDR3 is 16 residues long. CDR1 GTSNPN and CDR2 SVGIG come from the germline V gene (reference sequence). The trim removed 0 bases at V and 2 bases at J, leaving 5 bases unmatched. The CDR3 DNA reads TGTGCCTGGAGTGTAAGGGGACTAGCGGTTCAAGAGACCCAGTACTTC. The encoded protein is CAWSVRGLAVQETQYF. Variable domain in full (rest from reference TRBV30 and TRBJ2-5): SQTIHQWPATLVQPVGSPLSLECTVEGTSNPNLYWYRQAAGRGLQLLFYSVGIGQISSEVPQNLSASRPQDRQFILSSKKLLLSDSGFYLCAWSVRGLAVQETQYFGPGTRLLVL.

As to this clonotype: At one boundary the junction diverges from the germline segment, which might be a read error. This chain links TRBV29-1 with TRBJ2-1; D gene uncertain. There are 15 residues in the CDR3. From germline, CDR1 is SQVTM and CDR2 ANQGSEA. The CDR3 DNA sequence: TGCAGCGTTGAAACGTTGTCCCCCTCATACATTGAGCAGTTCTTC. Translating gives CSVETLSPSYIEQFF.

This clonotype was recorded a few times. The V and J genes are TRBV27 and TRBJ2-3, with 7 bases fitting TRBD2. The CDR3 consists of 17 residues. Germline lookup yields CDR1 MNHEY and CDR2 SMNVEV (reference sequence). Unmatched junction bases numbered 9, after V lost 1 base and J lost 2 bases. CDR3 protein: CASSLWTPSGSTDTQYF. In DNA, the CDR3 is TGTGCCAGCAGTTTATGGACGCCTAGCGGATCCACAGATACGCAGTATTTT.

This chain links TRBV11-3 with TRBJ1-6, with 7 bases fitting TRBD1. The CDR3 covers 16 residues. V lost 5 bases to trimming and J lost 7 bases; unmatched junction nucleotides: 11. From germline, CDR1 is SGHNT and CDR2 YENEEA. The CDR3 DNA follows: TGTGCCAGCAGCACAACAGGGACAGATCCGAATTCACCCCTCCACTTT. This codes for CASSTTGTDPNSPLHF.

The chain recombines TRBV29-1 with TRBJ1-1, with unresolved D. Looked up from germline, CDR1 is SQVTM and CDR2 is ANQGSEA. V was clipped by 5 bases and J by 1 base, with 5 bases between them. This CDR3 spans 11 amino acids. CDR3 sequence: CSVRKNTEAFF. The CDR3, as DNA: TGCAGCGTTAGAAAGAACACTGAAGCTTTCTTT.

In the case of this clonotype: Germline and junction disagree at one end, which may indicate a read error. The CDR3 here is CSAIIYSDNEQFF. CDR3 in DNA: TGCAGTGCCATAATATACTCCGACAATGAGCAGTTCTTC. The V call is TRBV20-1, the J call TRBJ2-1; D gene ambiguous. The CDR3 length is 13 residues. Germline assignment: CDR1 DFQATT and CDR2 SNEGSKA (reference sequence).

This chain joins TRBV24-1 and TRBJ1-4; 9 nucleotides align to TRBD1. This CDR3 has 13 residues. V dropped 6 bases and J dropped 7; count of bases not matched to a gene: 2. Germline V gene lookup returns CDR1 KGHDR and CDR2 SFDVKD. The CDR3 reads CATSTGGSEKLFF. Here the CDR3 DNA reads TGTGCCACCAGTACAGGGGGCTCTGAAAAACTGTTTTTT.

V and J are TRBV28 and TRBJ2-7; 8 positions match TRBD2. V was clipped by 3 bases and J by 2 bases; unmatched bases: 12. The CDR3 runs 17 residues. CDR1 is MDHEN, CDR2 SYDVKM, per germline. The CDR3 sequence: CASSFQKLAGQTYEQYF. The DNA for the CDR3 is TGTGCCAGCAGTTTCCAGAAGCTAGCGGGTCAGACCTACGAGCAGTACTTC. The full variable domain, in which reference TRBV28 and TRBJ2-7 provide the parts outside the CDR3, is DVKVTQSSRYLVKRTGEKVFLECVQDMDHENMFWYRQDPGLGLRLIYFSYDVKMKEKGDIPEGYSVSREKKERFSLILESASTNQTSMYLCASSFQKLAGQTYEQYFGPGTRLTVT.

A few counts support this clonotype. The chain recombines TRBV5-4 with TRBJ2-1; D may match TRBD1 or TRBD2 (5 bases each). The ends were cut back, 0 bases at V and 8 bases at J, with 15 bases in the middle. Germline V gene lookup returns CDR1 SGHNT and CDR2 YYREEE (reference sequence). There are 15 residues in the CDR3. The CDR3 bases are TGTGCCAGCAGCTTGGGTCCCAGGGTCGGGGATGAGCAGTTCTTC. Amino acid sequence: CASSLGPRVGDEQFF.